This T cell receptor beta chain was captured in a study of vaccination effects on CD4 cells after COVID-19. The study, taken as a whole, reports: Infection-derived and vaccine-derived clones contracted markedly late after vaccination. Spike-reactive clones detected post-vaccine in convalescents consisted mainly of new vaccine-induced clones.

The assay was immunoSEQ multiplex PCR, and TCRdb's table has in-frame clones only and misses some. The data contain tens of thousands of clones, 65% to 80% of them singletons. Remarks on this clone: The antigen is not known.

The germline V gene has CDR1 SEHNR and CDR2 FQNEAQ (reference sequence). With 4 bases removed from V and 5 bases from J, the gap between germline ends came to 12 bases. The CDR3 is made up of 13 amino acids. Having been cultured for under twelve days, the cells underwent CD4+ T cell isolation. PCR showed that the person got SARS-CoV-2 infection at some point between March and December 2020. All study participants received two doses of BNT162b2 or mRNA-1273 vaccine. The sequences come from CD4+ T cells from PBMCs cultured without peptide, collected after COVID-19 vaccination. V and J are TRBV7-9 and TRBJ2-7, with D possibly called TRBD1 or TRBD2 (6 bases each). The sequence was collected from a human donor who had a prior SARS-CoV-2 infection. CDR3 loop: CASSSSGGHEQYF. In DNA form, the CDR3 reads TGTGCCAGCAGCTCCTCCGGGGGCCACGAGCAGTACTTC.